Below are 21 T cell receptor beta chains sequenced from a single sample in a study of T cells after posttransplantation cyclophosphamide. Profiling relied on immunoSEQ multiplex PCR, and the TCRdb table lists in-frame clones only, not all of them. The sample includes tens of thousands of clones, about 90% of them seen just once. Source material: PBMCs. These receptors originate from a woman aged 45-65 years in good health and a related stem cell transplant donor.

This chain links TRBV6-5 with TRBJ1-2, with D unclear. The ends were cut back, 2 bases at V and 8 bases at J, with 12 bases in the middle. The CDR3 totals 13 residues. Germline V gene sequence: CDR1 MNHEY, CDR2 SVGAGI. In DNA form, the CDR3 reads TGTGCCAGCAGTTACGGGTCGGTGAGGGGCTACACCTTC. It encodes CASSYGSVRGYTF.

The rearrangement joins TRBV19 to TRBJ1-5, with D uncertain. The length of the CDR3 is 15 residues. Germline assignment: CDR1 LNHDA and CDR2 SQIVND (reference sequence). V gave up 1 base and J gave up 4 bases, with 11 bases separating them. Written as DNA, the CDR3 is TGTGCCAGTAGTATAGGTCTCCAGGAAAATCAGCCCCAGCATTTT. Protein product: CASSIGLQENQPQHF.

This CDR3 is CATSQGATEAFF. CDR3 nucleotides: TGTGCCACCTCACAGGGGGCCACTGAAGCTTTCTTT. The rearrangement joins TRBV2 to TRBJ1-1, with TRBD1 identical over 9 bases. Germline loops: CDR1 SNHLY, CDR2 FYNNEI. J was trimmed by 4 bases and V by 10 bases; bases with no gene match: 4. The CDR3 runs 12 residues.

The chain employs TRBV4-1 and TRBJ2-5; 10 bases are shared with TRBD2. The DNA matches TRBJ2-7 better at its end, which makes the J call doubtful. The germline CDR1 and CDR2 sequences are MGHRA and YSYEKL. This CDR3 is built from 15 residues. The CDR3 coding sequence is TGCGCCAGCAGCCCCTTTGAGCGGGAGGGCTACGAGCAGTACTTC. It encodes CASSPFEREGYEQYF.

This clone was seen just once. An end of the junction differs from the germline gene, which may be a read error. V gene TRBV11-2 combines with J gene TRBJ1-5; D not certain. Germline values: CDR1 SGHAT, CDR2 FQNNGV. This CDR3 is built from 14 residues. As DNA, the CDR3 is TGTGCCAGCAGCGTAGATCGGAGAGATCAGCCCCAGCATTTT. This sequence encodes CASSVDRRDQPQHF.

This rearrangement joins TRBV6-5 to TRBJ1-1; 8 positions match TRBD1. This CDR3 is built from 14 residues. Per germline, CDR1 MNHEY and CDR2 SVGAGI. The ends lost 6 bases at V and 4 bases at J; junction bases unmatched: 7. The CDR3 loop reads CASSSYRGGTEAFF. The CDR3, as DNA: TGTGCCAGCAGCTCATACAGGGGGGGCACTGAAGCTTTCTTT.

J is TRBJ1-2 and V is TRBV28; 7 bases are a match to TRBD1. Germline V gene data show CDR1 as MDHEN and CDR2 as SYDVKM. J lost 8 bases, V lost 7 bases, and 7 bases had no gene match. This CDR3 is 12 amino acids long. The DNA for the CDR3 is TGTGCCAGCAAAAAGGGGGCTGGCGGCTACACCTTC. As protein: CASKKGAGGYTF.

The chain is built from TRBV5-5 and TRBJ2-2, with D possibly matching TRBD2 (5 bases). The CDR3 consists of 14 residues. The germline gives CDR1 SGHKS, CDR2 YYEKEE (reference sequence). The germline V and J ends were trimmed by 0 bases and 5 bases, with 8 bases remaining between them. CDR3 region: CASSLDPGTGELFF. As DNA, the CDR3 is TGTGCCAGCAGCTTGGATCCGGGGACCGGGGAGCTGTTTTTT.

V is TRBV14 and J is TRBJ1-2, with 9 bases aligning to TRBD1. This CDR3 region has 14 residues. V shed 4 bases and J 7 bases; nucleotides not matched to a gene: 7. The V gene's germline CDR1 is SGHDN and CDR2 FVKESK. This CDR3 reads CASSRLQGAGGYTF. The CDR3 nucleotides are TGTGCCAGCAGCCGCCTACAGGGGGCTGGTGGCTACACCTTC.

V usage is TRBV19 and J usage is TRBJ2-5, with 9 bases matching TRBD2. Trimming removed 5 bases from V and 5 bases from J; junction bases left unmatched: 9. Per germline, CDR1 LNHDA and CDR2 SQIVND (reference sequence). The CDR3 has 15 amino acids. For the CDR3, the DNA is TGTGCCAGTAGTCCAAGCGGGAGGACGTGGGAGACCCAGTACTTC. It translates to CASSPSGRTWETQYF.

The rearrangement joins TRBV5-1 to TRBJ1-6; 10 bases are a match to TRBD1. CDR1 SGHRS and CDR2 YFSETQ come from the germline V gene. Unmatched junction bases numbered 8, after V lost 4 bases and J lost 7 bases. The CDR3 consists of 16 residues. As DNA, the CDR3 is TGCGCCAGCAGCCTGACTCTGGGACAGGGGAATTCACCCCTCCACTTT. Translation gives CASSLTLGQGNSPLHF.

The chain carries TRBV4-2 and TRBJ1-2; the D is unclear. Germline V lookup: CDR1 LGHNA, CDR2 YNFKEQ. V was clipped by 0 bases and J by 4 bases, with 15 bases between them. CDR3 length equals 16 residues. CDR3 DNA: TGTGCCAGCAGCCAAGATAGTCGGTCGAGAGGCTATGGCTACACCTTC. Protein sequence: CASSQDSRSRGYGYTF.

V usage is TRBV2 and J usage is TRBJ2-1, with D unresolved. The V end lost 3 bases, the J end lost 3 bases, and 9 bases lay between the germline ends. Per the germline V gene, CDR1 is SNHLY and CDR2 is FYNNEI. The CDR3 runs to 14 residues. The CDR3 loop reads CASSESGGYNEQFF. The CDR3 DNA reads TGTGCCAGCAGTGAGTCTGGCGGCTACAATGAGCAGTTCTTC.

This clone was seen only once. The chain couples TRBV9 to TRBJ2-7, with TRBD2 matching over 13 bases. The V gene end was trimmed by 0 bases and the J gene end by 1 base; junction bases not matched to a gene: 4. There are 17 residues in the CDR3. Germline CDR1 SGDLS, CDR2 YYNGEE. The CDR3 here is CASSVGTSGSISYEQYF. The CDR3 DNA follows: TGTGCCAGCAGCGTAGGGACTAGCGGGAGTATTTCCTACGAGCAGTACTTC.

This chain uses TRBV4-2 with TRBJ1-2; D remains ambiguous. Germline CDR1 and CDR2: LGHNA and YNFKEQ. The ends were cut back, 1 base at V and 8 bases at J, with 8 bases in the middle. The CDR3 consists of 12 residues. Here the CDR3 reads CASSQVGGGYTF. CDR3 nucleotides: TGTGCCAGCAGCCAAGTCGGAGGAGGCTACACCTTC.

The rearrangement uses TRBV6-5 and TRBJ2-7, with D maybe TRBD1 (6 bases). The CDR3 sequence is 15 residues long. Germline assignment: CDR1 MNHEY and CDR2 SVGAGI. V was trimmed by 2 bases and J by 3 bases, leaving 14 bases between them. Here the CDR3 reads CASSYADSRFYEQYF. CDR3 nucleotide sequence: TGTGCCAGCAGTTACGCGGACAGCCGATTCTACGAGCAGTACTTC.

The chain links TRBV6-5 to TRBJ1-5, with D possibly being TRBD1 (5 bases). The CDR3 is made up of 15 amino acids. Germline V lookup: CDR1 MNHEY, CDR2 SVGAGI. V gave up 5 bases and J gave up 5 bases, with 16 bases separating them. CDR3 loop: CASSALRVKDQPQHF. The DNA for the CDR3 is TGTGCCAGCAGTGCTCTCAGGGTGAAGGATCAGCCCCAGCATTTT.

This clone has only a few counts. The V call is TRBV19, the J call TRBJ2-7, with 9 bases identical to TRBD1. This CDR3 region has 15 residues. The junction had 6 bases not matched to a gene; V was cut back by 5 bases and J by 1 base. Germline lookup yields CDR1 LNHDA and CDR2 SQIVND (reference sequence). The CDR3 loop is CASSAAGTGSYEQYF. The CDR3, as DNA: TGTGCCAGTAGTGCGGCCGGGACAGGGTCCTACGAGCAGTACTTC.

CDR3 loop: CSVVGQGSYEQYF. The CDR3 region has the DNA TGCAGCGTTGTGGGACAGGGGTCCTACGAGCAGTACTTC. The chain joins TRBV29-1 to TRBJ2-7, with 10 nucleotides matching TRBD1. The V segment lost 4 bases and the J segment 1 base; nucleotides outside the gene matches: 1. CDR3 length: 13 residues. CDR1 and CDR2 from the germline V gene are SQVTM and ANQGSEA.

The J gene is TRBJ1-1, the V gene TRBV4-1, with TRBD1 identical over 10 bases. Germline trimming cut 0 bases from V and 1 base from J; bases unmatched to any gene: 8. Per the germline V gene, CDR1 is MGHRA and CDR2 is YSYEKL. CDR3 size: 18 residues. The CDR3 is CASSQDRQGANGNTEAFF. The CDR3 DNA is TGCGCCAGCAGCCAAGATAGACAGGGGGCTAACGGGAACACTGAAGCTTTCTTT.

This chain's CDR3 is CASRLGEQETQYF. The DNA for the CDR3 is TGTGCCAGCAGGCTGGGCGAACAAGAGACCCAGTACTTC. The chain joins TRBV9 to TRBJ2-5; D is undetermined. There are 13 residues in the CDR3. The germline V gene encodes CDR1 SGDLS and CDR2 YYNGEE. Trimming left V 5 bases short and J 2 bases short, with 10 bases between. The full variable domain, its missing parts supplied by reference TRBV9 and TRBJ2-5, is DSGVTQTPKHLITATGQRVTLRCSPRSGDLSVYWYQQSLDQGLQFLIQYYNGEERAKGNILERFSAQQFPDLHSELNLSSLELGDSALYFCASRLGEQETQYFGPGTRLLVL.